This TCR beta chain derives from a study of blood T cell repertoires in COVID-19. V dropped 2 bases and J dropped 7 bases, with 12 bases sitting between them. The CDR3 loop spans 13 amino acids. Germline V gives CDR1 SGHKS, CDR2 YYEKEE (reference sequence). Per the study methods: For nucleated cells, counts were estimated from reference gene primer amplification. The table came from immunoSEQ multiplex PCR; TCRdb's copy has only in-frame clones and leaves some out. V and J calls and clone size are those listed in that table; D and trimming were worked out from the DNA. The table records 150,000 or so clones, 82% of them present only once.

The rearrangement links TRBV5-5 to TRBJ1-2, with D possibly TRBD1 on 5 matching bases. Sequences were obtained from peripheral blood. The TCR sequence derives from a human donor with acute or convalescent COVID-19. The donor label of this sample is uncertain. CDR3 sequence: CASSFDGDSGYTF. In nucleotides, the CDR3 is TGTGCCAGCAGCTTTGACGGAGACAGTGGCTACACCTTC.